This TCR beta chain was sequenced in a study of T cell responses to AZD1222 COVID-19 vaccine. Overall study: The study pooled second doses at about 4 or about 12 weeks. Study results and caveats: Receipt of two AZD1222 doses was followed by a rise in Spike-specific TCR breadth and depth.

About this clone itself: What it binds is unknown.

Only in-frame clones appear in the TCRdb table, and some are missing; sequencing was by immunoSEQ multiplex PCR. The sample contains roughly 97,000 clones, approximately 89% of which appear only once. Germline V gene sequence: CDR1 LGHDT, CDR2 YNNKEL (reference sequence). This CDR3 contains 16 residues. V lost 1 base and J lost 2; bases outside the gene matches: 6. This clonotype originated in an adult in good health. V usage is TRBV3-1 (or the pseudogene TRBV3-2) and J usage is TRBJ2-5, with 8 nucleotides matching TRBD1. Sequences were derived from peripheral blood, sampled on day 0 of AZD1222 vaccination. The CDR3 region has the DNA TGTGCCAGCAGCCAAGGCGAGGACAGGGTACAAGAGACCCAGTACTTC. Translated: CASSQGEDRVQETQYF.